This TCR beta chain came from a study of blood T cell repertoires in COVID-19. There are 15 residues in the CDR3. The J segment lost 3 bases and the V segment lost 1 base, leaving 2 bases of the junction unmatched. In germline, CDR1 is SGHNT, CDR2 YYREEE (reference sequence). Repertoires were generated with immunoSEQ multiplex PCR, while TCRdb's copy carries only in-frame clones and drops some. The sample holds about 440,000 clones, around 90% seen once. Clinical history as reported by participants underpinned cohort assignment. The receptor was isolated from a woman aged 18-29 years with acute COVID-19. Sequenced material: PBMCs or T cells enriched from blood (not recorded which). The gene calls are TRBV5-4 and TRBJ2-7; 12 bases match TRBD2. CDR3 in DNA: TGTGCCAGCAGCTTGACTAGCGGGAGGTTCTACGAGCAGTACTTC. Translating gives CASSLTSGRFYEQYF. Drawing the rest from reference TRBV5-4 and TRBJ2-7, the complete variable domain is ETGVTQSPTHLIKTRGQQVTLRCSSQSGHNTVSWYQQALGQGPQFIFQYYREEENGRGNFPPRFSGLQFPNYSSELNVNALELDDSALYLCASSLTSGRFYEQYFGPGTRLTVT.